The 23 T cell receptor beta chains reported below all come from one sample, sequenced in a study of response to subunit inactivated influenza vaccine. From the RT-PCR reads, TCRdb called clonotypes with MiXCR, one entry per CDR3 protein. The data show around 580,000 distinct CDR3 sequences, roughly 15% seen once. The sequences come from PBMCs from blood, collected about 13 days after vaccination. Source of these receptors: a man in his fifties or sixties who received an inactivated influenza vaccine.

The rearrangement links TRBV10-3 to TRBJ2-5, with 7 bases lining up with TRBD2. With V trimmed by 0 bases and J by 4 bases, 8 bases remained unmatched. This CDR3 has 16 residues. Germline CDR1 reads ENHRY; CDR2 reads SYGVKD. In DNA, the CDR3 is TGTGCCATCAGTGAGTCGGTCGGAGCTAGCGGAGAGACCCAGTACTTC. Translation: CAISESVGASGETQYF.

The CDR3 spells CASSHLARVINEQFF. CDR3 sequence (DNA): TGCGCCAGCAGTCACCTCGCCAGGGTTATTAATGAGCAGTTCTTC. J is TRBJ2-1 and V is TRBV23-1; possibly TRBD1 for D (5 bases). TRBV23-1 is marked as an open reading frame, function uncertain. There are 15 residues in the CDR3. The V and J ends lost 3 bases and 7 bases respectively, with 16 bases between them.

V and J are TRBV5-1 and TRBJ2-2; no definite D call. The V end lost 2 bases, the J end lost 0 bases, and 11 bases lay between the germline ends. This CDR3 spans 16 amino acids. Germline assignment: CDR1 SGHRS and CDR2 YFSETQ. In nucleotides, the CDR3 is TGCGCCAGCAGCTTTTTGCGCAGAACGAACACCGGGGAGCTGTTTTTT. Amino acids: CASSFLRRTNTGELFF.

The chain has TRBV7-8 and TRBJ2-1; no clear D gene. Trimming removed 6 bases from V and 0 bases from J, with 18 bases in between. CDR3 length: 17 residues. From germline, CDR1 is SGHVS and CDR2 FQNEAQ. The CDR3, as DNA: TGTGCCAGCAGGAACCTGCCGACTCAGAGCTCCTACAATGAGCAGTTCTTC. It is translated as CASRNLPTQSSYNEQFF.

This clonotype was detected only a few times. This chain's CDR3 is CASSPTITGGYEQYF. The CDR3 DNA follows: TGCGCCAGCAGCCCCACGATCACGGGGGGGTACGAGCAGTACTTC. The genes are TRBV4-3 and TRBJ2-7; TRBD2 matches at 8 bases. The CDR3 has 15 residues. CDR1 and CDR2 (germline): LGHNA, YSLEER. The ends lost 4 bases at V and 4 bases at J; junction bases unmatched: 9.

This clonotype was counted at least ten times. The CDR3 loop reads CASSMTSGGFEQFF. CDR3 DNA sequence: TGCGCCAGCAGCATGACTAGCGGGGGATTCGAGCAGTTCTTC. The chain combines TRBV5-1 with TRBJ2-1, with 12 bases aligning to TRBD2. The V and J ends lost 4 bases and 10 bases, in that order; junction bases with no gene match: 6. Germline values: CDR1 SGHRS, CDR2 YFSETQ. The CDR3 covers 14 residues.

This chain uses TRBV5-1 with TRBJ1-4; D may be TRBD1 (5 bases). The CDR3 contains 13 residues. Looked up from germline, CDR1 is SGHRS and CDR2 is YFSETQ. Trimming cost V 2 bases and J 16 bases, with 18 bases left between them. CDR3 coding DNA: TGCGCCAGCAGCTTTTCAGGGTCCGAGGTGTGGTTTTTT. Its protein product is CASSFSGSEVWFF.

CDR3 bases: TGTGCCAGCAGTCAGGACATCACTACGCCCCAGCATTTT. This encodes CASSQDITTPQHF. The chain is built from TRBV12-3 or TRBV12-4 and TRBJ1-5, with D possibly matching TRBD1 (5 bases). Trimming removed 5 bases from V and 9 bases from J, with 14 bases in between. This CDR3 spans 13 amino acids.

This clonotype was observed a handful of times. The V gene is TRBV4-3, the J gene TRBJ2-7; TRBD1 matches 10 bases. Germline lookup yields CDR1 LGHNA and CDR2 YSLEER. V lost 0 bases, J lost 3 bases, and 11 bases stayed unmatched. This CDR3 comprises 18 residues. Here the CDR3 DNA reads TGCGCCAGCAGCCAAGATACCCCCCGACAGGGGGCTGTCTACGAGCAGTACTTC. Translated: CASSQDTPRQGAVYEQYF.

The CDR3 DNA sequence: TGTGCCATCAGTAACCCCGGGGGTGTTTCGGACGAGCAGTACTTC. Translated: CAISNPGGVSDEQYF. The genes are TRBV10-3 and TRBJ2-7; TRBD2 is a possible D gene (6 bases). Trimming cost V 5 bases and J 5 bases, with 19 bases left between them. This CDR3 region has 15 residues. CDR1 is ENHRY and CDR2 is SYGVKD in the germline V gene.

The chain's CDR3 is CASSSGGSSGANVLTF. The CDR3 coding sequence is TGCGCCAGCTCAAGCGGGGGGAGCTCTGGGGCCAACGTCCTGACTTTC. The chain couples TRBV5-1 to TRBJ2-6; 9 bases map to TRBD2. CDR3 length: 16 amino acids. The V and J ends lost 7 bases and 0 bases, in that order; junction bases with no gene match: 5. Germline CDR1 is SGHRS and CDR2 is YFSETQ.

This clonotype was picked up a small number of times. The rearrangement joins TRBV20-1 to TRBJ2-7; 7 bases agree with TRBD1. Looked up from germline, CDR1 is DFQATT and CDR2 is SNEGSKA (reference sequence). This CDR3 has 15 amino acids. Trimming at V came to 4 bases and at J to 0 bases, leaving 9 bases not matched to a gene. The CDR3 nucleotides are TGCAGTGCTACGAAACCCGGGACAGCCTCCTACGAGCAGTACTTC. This sequence encodes CSATKPGTASYEQYF.

The rearrangement links TRBV14 to TRBJ2-7, with 7 bases that match TRBD1. V was pared by 0 bases and J by 5 bases, with 7 bases of the junction left unmatched. The germline V gene encodes CDR1 SGHDN and CDR2 FVKESK. The CDR3 length is 15 residues. The CDR3 nucleotides read TGTGCCAGCAGCCAAGACAGGGGGAGCTGGGACGAGCAGTACTTC. Its translation is CASSQDRGSWDEQYF.

V is TRBV6-6 and J is TRBJ1-2; D not certain. V lost 3 bases and J 8 bases, leaving 13 bases between the germline ends. CDR1 and CDR2 from the germline V gene are MNHNY and SVGAGI (reference sequence). This CDR3 is 13 amino acids long. CDR3 nucleotides: TGTGCCAGCAGTTATCTGGAGGGCGGGGGCTACACCTTC. Residues: CASSYLEGGGYTF.

Details on this clonotype: One end of the junction does not line up with germline, which may come from a read error. V gene TRBV13 combines with J gene TRBJ2-5; unclear D gene. Germline CDR1 reads PRHDT; CDR2 reads FYEKMQ (reference sequence). The CDR3 totals 14 residues. The CDR3 here is CARSFGQNQETQYF. The CDR3 DNA reads TGTGCCAGGAGCTTCGGGCAGAACCAAGAGACCCAGTACTTC.

The V and J genes are TRBV4-1 and TRBJ2-1; D not resolved. The CDR3 runs 14 residues. The V end was cut by 2 bases, the J end by 1 base, with 6 bases between. The germline V gene has CDR1 MGHRA and CDR2 YSYEKL. CDR3 DNA: TGCGCCAGCAGCCAAAGTCGATCCTACAATGAGCAGTTCTTC. Its translation is CASSQSRSYNEQFF.

This clonotype was seen only a few times. The gene calls are TRBV29-1 and TRBJ2-3, with D uncertain. The V gene lost 3 bases and the J gene lost 3 bases, with 13 bases spanning the gap. Germline lookup yields CDR1 SQVTM and CDR2 ANQGSEA. The CDR3 totals 14 residues. The CDR3 loop is CSVDLVDATDTQYF. The CDR3, as DNA: TGCAGCGTTGACTTAGTAGATGCGACAGATACGCAGTATTTT.

This clonotype was counted a few times. The rearrangement links TRBV11-3 to TRBJ2-2; 9 nucleotides line up with TRBD1. The CDR3 runs 17 residues. Trimming removed 0 bases from V and 0 bases from J; junction bases left unmatched: 2. Germline-derived CDR1 and CDR2 are SGHNT and YENEEA. The CDR3 DNA reads as TGTGCCAGCAGCTTAGACGGGACAGGGACGAACACCGGGGAGCTGTTTTTT. Translating it yields CASSLDGTGTNTGELFF.

This clonotype was recorded at least ten times. The rearrangement uses TRBV9 and TRBJ1-3; D unclear. V gave up 0 bases and J gave up 1 base, with 8 bases separating them. The CDR3 loop spans 15 amino acids. Germline lookup yields CDR1 SGDLS and CDR2 YYNGEE. In DNA form, the CDR3 reads TGTGCCAGCAGCGTAGGAAGTGGGTCTGGAAACACCATATATTTT. Translating gives CASSVGSGSGNTIYF.

This clonotype was observed at least ten times. This chain links TRBV5-1 with TRBJ1-4, with D possibly TRBD1 on 6 matching bases. The CDR3 extends over 14 amino acids. The V end lost 5 bases, the J end lost 5 bases, and 13 bases lay between the germline ends. CDR1 and CDR2 (germline): SGHRS, YFSETQ. CDR3 sequence (DNA): TGCGCCAGCAGAATGGGGGGGCCCAATGAAAAACTGTTTTTT. Protein sequence: CASRMGGPNEKLFF.

The chain has TRBV19 and TRBJ1-1, with TRBD1 identical over 7 bases. CDR1 and CDR2 (germline): LNHDA, SQIVND (reference sequence). This CDR3 is 14 amino acids long. The V segment lost 3 bases and the J segment 11 bases; nucleotides outside the gene matches: 12. CDR3 region: CASSINPVDRSAFF. CDR3 sequence (DNA): TGTGCCAGTAGTATCAATCCCGTGGACAGGTCGGCTTTCTTT.

CDR3 coding DNA: TGTGCCAGCAGCCAAGTGGGGGCAGGGAAAGAGACCCAGTACTTC. Translation gives CASSQVGAGKETQYF. V and J are TRBV4-2 and TRBJ2-5, with TRBD1 as a possible D gene (6 bases). Germline lookup yields CDR1 LGHNA and CDR2 YNFKEQ. Trimming pared 1 base from V and 3 bases from J, leaving 12 bases between. There are 15 residues in the CDR3.

This clonotype occurred a few times. This rearrangement joins TRBV20-1 to TRBJ2-1; 9 nucleotides align to TRBD2. Germline loops: CDR1 DFQATT, CDR2 SNEGSKA (reference sequence). The V gene end was trimmed by 3 bases and the J gene end by 0 bases; junction bases not matched to a gene: 6. The CDR3 totals 16 residues. CDR3 amino acids: CSASGSGGPSYNEQFF. CDR3 DNA: TGCAGTGCTAGTGGTAGCGGGGGCCCCTCCTACAATGAGCAGTTCTTC.